This record covers a single T cell receptor (beta chain). Its specificity is unknown. The data were obtained in a study of post-analysis software for immune sequencing data. Findings and limits, study-wide: Included in a set of roughly five TRBV segments more frequent in patients than controls were TRBV5-6, TRBV5-1 and TRBV20-1. F-measure co-clustering was strong for batch-matched samples.

Carried by the TCR beta cDNA libraries were unique molecular identifiers. TCRdb processed the PCR reads anew with MiXCR; each CDR3 protein has one entry. Found here are approximately 350,000 distinct CDR3 sequences, around a third of them singletons; the top ten hold 13%. CDR1 and CDR2 (germline): LGHNA, YSLEER. The CDR3 is 20 residues long. V shed 0 bases and J 0 bases; nucleotides not matched to a gene: 9. Sequenced sample: blood. This sequence joins TRBV4-3 and TRBJ2-6; the match to TRBD1 covers 9 bases. The receptor was derived from a girl aged 5-17 years with multiple sclerosis. Written as DNA, the CDR3 is TGCGCCAGCAGCCAAGATAGGACAGGGGTCTTCCTCTCTGGGGCCAACGTCCTGACTTTC. Translated, it gives CASSQDRTGVFLSGANVLTF.